This TCR beta chain was captured by sequencing in a study of read filtering for tumor transcriptome and immune sequencing. Turning to the study itself: Mean patient age was around 66 years, range about 45 to 85; 17 male, more than 11 female. TCR-mapped reads were about 3.5 to 10.27 million with IR-seq versus 85 to 1273 with RNA-seq.

From 300 to 400 ng of RNA, a library with molecular barcoded alpha/delta and beta/gamma adaptors was made. TCRdb reanalysed the reads using MiXCR and keeps one entry per CDR3 protein. The data contain about 57,000 distinct CDR3 sequences, 20% to 25% of them seen just once; the ten biggest clones take up approximately 18%. The CDR3 length is 15 residues. Looked up from germline, CDR1 is SGHRS and CDR2 is YFSETQ. With regard to this clonotype: What it binds is not known. A much larger clone differs by one base, so this may be a read error.

Findings and limits, study-wide: RNA-seq captured clonotypes less deeply and reliably than IR-seq.

The TCR sequence derives from a donor aged 40 or over with multiple myeloma. V usage is TRBV5-1 and J usage is TRBJ2-7; a possible D gene is TRBD1 (6 bases). The sequenced sample was a population of CD138-negative cells sorted from bone marrow. CDR3 in amino acids: CASTLRGGSAYERYF. The DNA of the CDR3 is TGCGCCAGCACCCTTCGAGGGGGTTCTGCCTACGAGCGGTACTTC.